Each of the 25 T cell receptor beta chains below was sequenced from the same sample in a study of tissue T cells after allogeneic stem cell transplantation. Sequenced by immunoSEQ multiplex PCR; TCRdb stores in-frame clones only, minus some. The table includes around 1,100 clones, about three fifths detected once. Time point noted: mouse harvest day 7 after allogeneic transplant. Tail vein injection delivered 10^7 T-cell-depleted bone marrow cells and 10^6 splenic CD5+ T cells. Sequenced: liver tissue. The source is a female BALB/c mouse given C57BL/6 T cells with graft-versus-host disease after an allogeneic hematopoietic cell transplant.

On this clone itself: The gene symbols are mouse symbols. The read stops 1 residue short of the end of the CDR3; the missing end is completed from the germline J gene. The rearrangement uses TRBV5 and TRBJ2-7; 11 nucleotides match TRBD2. The CDR3 has 14 amino acids. CDR1 and CDR2 from the germline V gene are LGHNA and YNLKQL (reference sequence). Losses at the gene ends were 3 bases for V and 5 bases for J; bases not matched to a gene: 3. CDR3 bases read: TGTGCCAGCAGCCACCCGGGACTGGGGGATGAACAGTAC. It is translated as CASSHPGLGDEQY. The whole CDR3 sequence is CASSHPGLGDEQYF.

Of note for this clone: The genes are named according to mouse. From the germline J gene comes the end of the CDR3, since the read stops 1 residue before it. The chain combines TRBV19 with TRBJ1-3; D gene unclear. This CDR3 has 15 amino acids. Germline CDR1 FNHDT, CDR2 SITEND (reference sequence). V lost 2 bases to trimming and J lost 0 bases, with 9 bases between them. CDR3 bases read: TGTGCCAGCAGTATGAGGACCGTTTCTGGAAATACGCTCTAT. Its translation is CASSMRTVSGNTLY. From start to end, the CDR3 is CASSMRTVSGNTLYF.

Remarks on this clone: The genes are named according to mouse. The read finishes 1 residue shy of the CDR3 end, and the germline J gene is used to complete it. This chain connects TRBV20 to TRBJ2-7; unclear D gene. CDR1 and CDR2 from the germline V gene are GFQATS and STVNSAI. Trimming left V 0 bases short and J 4 bases short, with 4 bases between. The CDR3 is 11 residues long. CDR3 residues: CGAREGYEQYF. The covered CDR3 bases are TGTGGTGCTAGGGAGGGGTATGAACAGTAC.

Concerning this clone itself: These gene names are mouse names. The CDR3 is cut off 1 residue early in the read; its end comes from the germline J gene. The V and J genes are TRBV3 and TRBJ2-4; 9 bases are a match to TRBD2. The CDR3 has 16 residues. V shed 1 base, J shed 0 bases, and the junction held 2 bases outside the gene matches. Germline V gives CDR1 SNHLY, CDR2 FYNGKV (reference sequence). Here the CDR3 reads CASSLVWGGSQNTLYF. The covered CDR3 bases are TGTGCCAGCAGCTTAGTCTGGGGGGGTAGTCAAAACACCTTGTAC. The full variable domain, rest sourced from reference TRBV3 and TRBJ2-4, is GPKVLQIPSHQIIDMGQMVTLNCDPVSNHLYFYWYKQILGQQMEFLVNFYNGKVMEKSKLFKDQFSVERPDGSYFTLKIQPTALEDSAVYFCASSLVWGGSQNTLYFGAGTRLSVL.

As for this clone: Mouse names are used for the genes. The DNA read from the CDR3 is TGTGCCAGCAGCTTAGTGGGGGGTTATGAACAGTAC. This encodes CASSLVGGYEQY. Given in full, the CDR3 is CASSLVGGYEQYF. The genes are TRBV3 and TRBJ2-7; TRBD2 matches at 7 bases. Coverage ceases 1 residue before the CDR3 finishes, and the germline J gene fills in the end. Germline assignment: CDR1 SNHLY and CDR2 FYNGKV (reference sequence). Germline trimming cut 1 base from V and 4 bases from J; bases unmatched to any gene: 1. CDR3 length equals 13 residues.

A remark on this clone: Germline and genes here are mouse. The DNA ends 1 residue before the CDR3 does, and the rest of the CDR3 is filled in from the germline J gene. V gene TRBV29 combines with J gene TRBJ2-1; D could derive from TRBD1 or TRBD2 (5 bases each). CDR3 length: 15 residues. CDR1 is MSHET, CDR2 SYDVDS, per germline. The V gene lost 2 bases and the J gene lost 1 base, with 9 bases spanning the gap. CDR3 sequence: CASSLGATNYAEQFF. Partial CDR3 DNA: TGTGCTAGCAGTTTAGGGGCAACGAACTATGCTGAGCAGTTC.

A word on this clone: Each gene name is a mouse one. Read data end 1 residue before the CDR3 end; the end is taken from the germline J gene. The chain is built from TRBV16 and TRBJ1-1; possible D gene TRBD1, 6 bases. There are 12 residues in the CDR3. Trimming pared 4 bases from V and 8 bases from J, leaving 11 bases between. Germline V CDR1 and CDR2: SGHSA, FRNQAP. The CDR3 sequence is CASSSGHWEVFF. CDR3 DNA, as far as it was read: TGTGCAAGCAGCTCGGGACACTGGGAAGTCTTC.

As regards this clone: This could be a read error, since a much larger clone is one nucleotide away. Each gene name is a mouse one. Read coverage stops 1 residue before the CDR3 terminus; the germline J gene supplies the remainder. Other nucleotide sequences from this sample produce the same CDR3. J is TRBJ2-7 and V is TRBV26; perhaps D is TRBD1 or TRBD2 (5 bases each). Trimming cost V 4 bases and J 2 bases, with 12 bases left between them. Germline values: CDR1 KGHPV, CDR2 FQNQEV (reference sequence). This CDR3 region has 14 residues. This chain's CDR3 is CASSPGTGAYEQYF. The part of the CDR3 DNA that was read is TGTGCCAGCAGTCCCGGGACGGGGGCCTATGAACAGTAC.

A remark on this clone: All gene names here are mouse names. The read terminates 1 residue ahead of where the CDR3 ends, so the germline J gene completes it. This sequence joins TRBV14 and TRBJ2-1, with a weak D call TRBD1 (6 bases). The V gene's germline CDR1 is SGHDT and CDR2 FRDEAV. The CDR3 sequence is 12 residues long. The germline V and J ends were trimmed by 5 bases and 4 bases, with 7 bases remaining between them. CDR3 in amino acids: CASRDRYAEQFF. The CDR3 DNA, read in part, is TGTGCCAGCAGAGACAGGTATGCTGAGCAGTTC.

Details on this clone: Genes and germline come from the mouse. Read data end 1 residue before the CDR3 end; the end is taken from the germline J gene. V and J are TRBV26 and TRBJ2-4, with 10 positions matching TRBD2. CDR1 and CDR2 from the germline V gene are KGHPV and FQNQEV (reference sequence). The V gene end was trimmed by 6 bases and the J gene end by 7 bases; junction bases not matched to a gene: 7. The CDR3 totals 14 residues. The CDR3 DNA, read in part, is TGTGCCAGCAGCCAGGGACTGGGGAGGTACACCTTGTAC. Amino acid sequence: CASSQGLGRYTLY. From start to end, the CDR3 is CASSQGLGRYTLYF.

Worth noting for this clone: Gene and germline names: mouse. The read gets to within 1 residue of the CDR3 end, and the germline J gene fills in the rest. The rearrangement links TRBV26 to TRBJ1-1, with D possibly matching TRBD1 (5 bases). Germline assignment: CDR1 KGHPV and CDR2 FQNQEV (reference sequence). Trimming shortened V by 2 bases and J by 0 bases, and 10 bases separated the two germline ends. The length of the CDR3 is 15 residues. CDR3: CASSLDSFANTEVFF. The CDR3 bases that were read are TGTGCCAGCAGTCTGGACAGCTTTGCAAACACAGAAGTCTTC.

To note about this clone: Gene labels here are mouse ones. CDR3 region: CTCSADAREEQYF. CDR3 DNA, as far as it was read: TGCACCTGCAGTGCAGATGCCAGGGAGGAACAGTAC. The V call is TRBV1, the J call TRBJ2-7, with D possibly being TRBD1 (5 bases). The CDR3 end falls 1 residue outside the read, so it is completed with the germline J gene. CDR1 is NSQYPW and CDR2 is LRSPGD in the germline V gene (reference sequence). V lost 0 bases to trimming and J lost 7 bases, with 10 bases between them. The CDR3 is made up of 13 amino acids.

Of note for this clone: Gene names and germline refer to mouse. The covered CDR3 bases are TGTGCCAGCAGCGGGGACTGGGGGGGAGCGGACACCCAGTAC. Its protein product is CASSGDWGGADTQY. The CDR3 in full is CASSGDWGGADTQYF. The chain recombines TRBV4 with TRBJ2-5, with TRBD2 matching 13 bases. The read stops 1 residue short of the end of the CDR3; the missing end is completed from the germline J gene. CDR3 length: 15 amino acids. The V segment lost 5 bases and the J segment 6 bases; nucleotides outside the gene matches: 5. The germline V gene encodes CDR1 LGHDT and CDR2 YNNKQL (reference sequence).

On this clone: Gene names and germline match the mouse. The sequence runs out 1 residue before the end of the CDR3; the remainder is reconstructed from the germline J gene. V gene TRBV13-2 combines with J gene TRBJ2-3, with TRBD2 matching over 11 bases. CDR3 length: 17 amino acids. Germline CDR1 NNHNN, CDR2 SYGAGS (reference sequence). The V segment lost 2 bases and the J segment 1 base; nucleotides outside the gene matches: 6. The DNA read from the CDR3 is TGTGCCAGCGGTGACCGGGACTGGGGGTCTGGTGCAGAAACGCTGTAT. Its translation: CASGDRDWGSGAETLY. In full, the CDR3 reads CASGDRDWGSGAETLYF.

On this clone: All gene names here are mouse names. Read coverage stops 1 residue before the CDR3 terminus; the germline J gene supplies the remainder. The chain employs TRBV14 and TRBJ2-3; TRBD2 aligns across 8 bases. Germline CDR1 reads SGHDT; CDR2 reads FRDEAV. This CDR3 comprises 15 residues. Trimming cost V 1 base and J 2 bases; bases outside gene matches: 3. The CDR3 region is CASSFPGGLAETLYF. The sequenced part of the CDR3 DNA is TGTGCCAGCAGTTTCCCGGGGGGGCTTGCAGAAACGCTGTAT.

Notes on this clone: Mouse gene names and germline throughout. Coverage ceases 1 residue before the CDR3 finishes, and the germline J gene fills in the end. The gene calls are TRBV26 and TRBJ1-1; 10 positions agree with TRBD1. J lost 6 bases, V lost 4 bases, and 5 bases had no gene match. The CDR3 length is 14 residues. Germline V lookup: CDR1 KGHPV, CDR2 FQNQEV (reference sequence). The part of the CDR3 DNA that was read is TGTGCCAGCAGTCGCCGGGACAGGGGTCCAGAAGTCTTC. Its translation is CASSRRDRGPEVF. The CDR3, in full, reads CASSRRDRGPEVFF.

Of note for this clone: The listed genes are named as in mouse. The missing CDR3 end, 1 residue past where the read stops, is filled in from the germline J gene. The chain couples TRBV26 to TRBJ2-2; D is ambiguous. Looked up from germline, CDR1 is KGHPV and CDR2 is FQNQEV (reference sequence). The V and J ends lost 4 bases and 1 base respectively, with 1 base between them. This CDR3 has 12 amino acids. The CDR3 sequence is CASSQNTGQLYF. The sequenced part of the CDR3 DNA is TGTGCCAGCAGTCAAAACACCGGGCAGCTCTAC. Combining the CDR3 with reference TRBV26 and TRBJ2-2 gives the whole variable domain NSKVIQTPRYLVKGQGQKAKMRCIPEKGHPVVFWYQQNKNNEFKFLINFQNQEVLQQIDMTEKRFSAECPSNSPCSLEIQSSEAGDSALYLCASSQNTGQLYFGEGSKLTVL.

Worth noting for this clone: Germline and genes: mouse. The read ends 1 residue early relative to the CDR3; the germline J gene fills the gap. The V gene is TRBV26, the J gene TRBJ2-1; D might be TRBD1 (5 bases). The CDR3 is made up of 14 amino acids. V was cut by 0 bases and J by 7 bases, with 10 bases left in between. Germline CDR1 KGHPV, CDR2 FQNQEV (reference sequence). The CDR3 region is CASSLSGRVAEQFF. Incomplete CDR3 DNA: TGTGCCAGCAGTCTGTCAGGCAGGGTGGCTGAGCAGTTC.

A remark on this clone: Mouse gene names apply. The read ends 1 residue shy of where the CDR3 ends; the end is completed using the germline J gene. The chain uses TRBV15 and TRBJ1-1; D is uncertain. There are 13 residues in the CDR3. Per the germline V gene, CDR1 is SGHND and CDR2 is FRSKSL. V was trimmed by 3 bases and J by 1 base, leaving 6 bases between them. The CDR3 is CASSLERNTEVFF. The sequenced part of the CDR3 DNA is TGTGCCAGCAGTTTGGAGCGAAACACAGAAGTCTTC.

Only one count was recorded for this clone. Gene names follow the mouse nomenclature. The CDR3 is cut off 1 residue early in the read; its end comes from the germline J gene. The gene calls are TRBV1 and TRBJ1-1, with 10 positions matching TRBD1. The V segment lost 2 bases and the J segment 1 base; nucleotides outside the gene matches: 7. Per the germline V gene, CDR1 is NSQYPW and CDR2 is LRSPGD (reference sequence). This CDR3 is built from 17 residues. The sequenced part of the CDR3 DNA is TGCACCTGCAGTGCAACCGGGACAGGGGCGCTAAACACAGAAGTCTTC. Translated, it gives CTCSATGTGALNTEVF. In full, the CDR3 reads CTCSATGTGALNTEVFF.

Comment on this clone: The gene names here belong to mouse. The read halts 1 residue ahead of the CDR3 end, with the missing end drawn from the germline J gene. The rearrangement uses TRBV13-3 and TRBJ1-6, with 9 bases matching TRBD1. TRBJ1-6 has ORF status, its function being uncertain. CDR1 and CDR2 (germline): NNHDY, SYVADS. V trimming: 2 bases; J trimming: 5 bases; junction bases outside the gene matches: 2. There are 15 residues in the CDR3. The part of the CDR3 DNA that was read is TGTGCCAGCAGTGAAGGGGACAGGGATAATTCGCCCCTCTAC. Translation gives CASSEGDRDNSPLY. The CDR3, in full, reads CASSEGDRDNSPLYF.

This clone was detected only a few times. Each gene name is a mouse one. The CDR3 end falls 1 residue outside the read, so it is completed with the germline J gene. This sequence joins TRBV13-1 and TRBJ2-7; D gene uncertain. CDR3 size: 13 residues. Germline V gene lookup returns CDR1 NSHNY and CDR2 SYGAGN. The V end lost 0 bases, the J end lost 3 bases, and 7 bases lay between the germline ends. The CDR3 DNA, read in part, is TGTGCCAGCAGTGATGAGGCCAGCTATGAACAGTAC. Amino acids: CASSDEASYEQY. The full CDR3 is CASSDEASYEQYF.

This clone was found once. The gene names given are mouse names. The DNA ends 1 residue before the CDR3 does, and the rest of the CDR3 is filled in from the germline J gene. This chain uses TRBV15 with TRBJ2-2; 8 bases match TRBD2. The CDR3 is 15 amino acids. Trimming removed 3 bases from V and 3 bases from J; junction bases left unmatched: 3. Germline CDR1 SGHND, CDR2 FRSKSL. The part of the CDR3 DNA that was read is TGTGCCAGCAGTTTGGGGGGGCGTTACACCGGGCAGCTCTAC. It translates to CASSLGGRYTGQLY. The full CDR3 sequence reads CASSLGGRYTGQLYF.

A word on this clone: The gene names here belong to mouse. From the germline J gene comes the end of the CDR3, since the read stops 1 residue before it. V and J are TRBV24 and TRBJ1-6, with TRBD1 identical over 11 bases. TRBJ1-6 is classed as an ORF, of uncertain function. The germline V gene has CDR1 KGHTA and CDR2 FRNEEI. The trim removed 4 bases at V and 2 bases at J, leaving 1 base unmatched. This CDR3 is built from 16 residues. The CDR3 bases that were read are TGTGCCAGCAGTCCGGGACAGGGGGCCTATAATTCGCCCCTCTAC. As protein: CASSPGQGAYNSPLY. The whole CDR3 protein is CASSPGQGAYNSPLYF.

On this clone: Any gene name here is a mouse gene name. Read sequence stops 1 residue before the CDR3 end, and the germline J gene provides the missing end. The chain employs TRBV16 and TRBJ2-4; D is possibly TRBD2 (7 bases). The ends were cut back, 5 bases at V and 10 bases at J, with 10 bases in the middle. The germline CDR1 and CDR2 sequences are SGHSA and FRNQAP. CDR3 length: 11 residues. CDR3 DNA, as far as it was read: TGTGCAAGCAGCCTGGGGGCCCCCTTGTAC. It yields the protein CASSLGAPLY. The whole CDR3 protein reads CASSLGAPLYF. Complete variable domain (other parts from reference TRBV16 and TRBJ2-4): NAGVIQTPRHKVTGKGQEATLWCEPISGHSAVFWYRQTIVQGLEFLTYFRNQAPIDDSGMPKERFSAQMPNQSHSTLKIQSTQPQDSAVYLCASSLGAPLYFGAGTRLSVL.